These T cell receptor beta chains were read from a single sample in a study of blood T cell repertoires in COVID-19. TCRdb's table, derived via immunoSEQ multiplex PCR, lists solely in-frame clones and lacks some. The repertoire consists of approximately 67,000 clones, with 87% occurring once and the leading ten covering under 6.5%. Sequencing was carried out using peripheral blood. Receptor source: a man aged 45 to 65 with active COVID-19. Each CDR3 is given with its conserved first and last residue. Each record gives: V gene, J gene, clone size, D gene, CDR3 DNA, CDR3 protein. D genes are given only for firm matches. Where a row states a size, it is once, few, many or the class of an expanded clone; other rows omit it.

v_call: TRBV27
j_call: TRBJ2-7
clone_size: -
d_call: -
cdr3_nt: TGTGCCAGCAGAGTACTAGCCTCCTACGAGCAGTACTTC
cdr3_aa: CASRVLASYEQYF

v_call: TRBV4-1
j_call: TRBJ2-1
clone_size: -
d_call: TRBD2
cdr3_nt: TGCGCCAGCAGCCATTTAATAGCGGGAGGTATATATGAGCAGTTCTTC
cdr3_aa: CASSHLIAGGIYEQFF

v_call: TRBV28
j_call: TRBJ1-5
clone_size: -
d_call: -
cdr3_nt: TGTGCCAGCAGTTTAGGGGCAGGGGCGAATGATCAGCCCCAGCATTTT
cdr3_aa: CASSLGAGANDQPQHF

v_call: TRBV7-2
j_call: TRBJ1-4
clone_size: -
d_call: TRBD1
cdr3_nt: TGTGCCAGCAGCTTGGACAGGGACAGGGCTGAAAAACTGTTTTTT
cdr3_aa: CASSLDRDRAEKLFF

v_call: TRBV7-2
j_call: TRBJ2-7
clone_size: once
d_call: -
cdr3_nt: TGTGCCAGCAGCTTAGGGTACGACAAGACCTACGAGCAGTACTTC
cdr3_aa: CASSLGYDKTYEQYF

v_call: TRBV9
j_call: TRBJ1-3
clone_size: -
d_call: -
cdr3_nt: TGTGCCAGCAGCCTTCCCGGGGTCTTTGGAAACACCATATATTTT
cdr3_aa: CASSLPGVFGNTIYF

v_call: TRBV6-5
j_call: TRBJ1-2
clone_size: -
d_call: -
cdr3_nt: TGTGCCAGCAGCCAACAGGGCTCCTATGGCTACACCTTC
cdr3_aa: CASSQQGSYGYTF

v_call: TRBV7-2
j_call: TRBJ1-1
clone_size: -
d_call: -
cdr3_nt: TGTGCCAGCAGCCGAGGGTTGAACACTGAAGCTTTCTTT
cdr3_aa: CASSRGLNTEAFF

v_call: TRBV19
j_call: TRBJ2-7
clone_size: -
d_call: TRBD1
cdr3_nt: TGTGCCAGTAGTCCAGGGGGCGGCTACGAGCAGTACTTC
cdr3_aa: CASSPGGGYEQYF

v_call: TRBV18
j_call: TRBJ1-3
clone_size: -
d_call: -
cdr3_nt: TGTGCCAGCTCACCATCCTCTATGGAGGTTGGAAACACCATATATTTT
cdr3_aa: CASSPSSMEVGNTIYF

v_call: TRBV28
j_call: TRBJ2-7
clone_size: -
d_call: -
cdr3_nt: TGTGCCAGCAGTGGGGGGACAGACTGGGTGCAGTACTTC
cdr3_aa: CASSGGTDWVQYF

v_call: TRBV24-1
j_call: TRBJ2-1
clone_size: -
d_call: TRBD2
cdr3_nt: TGTGCCACCAGCTTACCGGGACTAGCTGCGTCCTACAATGAGCAGTTCTTC
cdr3_aa: CATSLPGLAASYNEQFF

v_call: TRBV11-3
j_call: TRBJ2-1
clone_size: -
d_call: -
cdr3_nt: TGTGCCAGCAGCACCGGGTGGTCTGGCAATGAGCAGTTCTTC
cdr3_aa: CASSTGWSGNEQFF

v_call: TRBV18
j_call: TRBJ1-2
clone_size: -
d_call: -
cdr3_nt: TGTGCCAGCTCTCCTGACGGGAACTATGGCTACACCTTC
cdr3_aa: CASSPDGNYGYTF

v_call: TRBV19
j_call: TRBJ2-5
clone_size: -
d_call: TRBD2
cdr3_nt: TGTGCCAGTAGTATACGGGCTAGCGGGAGTAGGGAGACCCAGTACTTC
cdr3_aa: CASSIRASGSRETQYF

v_call: TRBV11-2
j_call: TRBJ2-1
clone_size: -
d_call: -
cdr3_nt: TGTGCCAGCAGCATTGCACCAGGCCCCCGCAGGGAGCAGTTCTTC
cdr3_aa: CASSIAPGPRREQFF

v_call: TRBV18
j_call: TRBJ2-3
clone_size: few
d_call: -
cdr3_nt: TGTGCCAGCTCACGGGCGTACACTAGCACAGATACGCAGTATTTT
cdr3_aa: CASSRAYTSTDTQYF

v_call: TRBV12-3/TRBV12-4
j_call: TRBJ1-5
clone_size: -
d_call: TRBD1
cdr3_nt: TGTGCCAGCAGTTTGACAGGGGGGCTACCCCAGCATTTT
cdr3_aa: CASSLTGGLPQHF

v_call: TRBV19
j_call: TRBJ2-7
clone_size: once
d_call: TRBD2
cdr3_nt: TGTGCCAGTAGTATGGGGACTAGTCTTACCGAGCAGTACTTC
cdr3_aa: CASSMGTSLTEQYF

v_call: TRBV11-2
j_call: TRBJ1-1
clone_size: -
d_call: TRBD1
cdr3_nt: TGTGCCAGCAGCCAGGGGGCGGCGGACACTGAAGCTTTCTTT
cdr3_aa: CASSQGAADTEAFF

v_call: TRBV5-1
j_call: TRBJ1-3
clone_size: -
d_call: -
cdr3_nt: TGCGCCAGCAGCTTGGGGGGCGCGATCTCTGGAAACACCATATATTTT
cdr3_aa: CASSLGGAISGNTIYF

v_call: TRBV2
j_call: TRBJ2-1
clone_size: -
d_call: TRBD2
cdr3_nt: TGTGCCAGCAGAGGGACTAGCGGGACCCATGAGCAGTTCTTC
cdr3_aa: CASRGTSGTHEQFF

v_call: TRBV7-9
j_call: TRBJ1-2
clone_size: -
d_call: -
cdr3_nt: TGTGCCAGCACCCAGAGGACTGCTCTTGGCTACACCTTC
cdr3_aa: CASTQRTALGYTF

v_call: TRBV9
j_call: TRBJ2-3
clone_size: -
d_call: -
cdr3_nt: TGTGCCAGCAGCAGTCGGCAGGGTGGCACAGATACGCAGTATTTT
cdr3_aa: CASSSRQGGTDTQYF

v_call: TRBV5-1
j_call: TRBJ2-5
clone_size: -
d_call: -
cdr3_nt: TGCGCCAGCAGCTTGTACACAGGCCAAGAGACCCAGTACTTC
cdr3_aa: CASSLYTGQETQYF

v_call: TRBV11-2
j_call: TRBJ2-7
clone_size: -
d_call: TRBD2
cdr3_nt: TGTGCCAGCAGCTTAGGGACTAGCGGGAGTTACGAGCAGTACTTC
cdr3_aa: CASSLGTSGSYEQYF

v_call: TRBV10-3
j_call: TRBJ2-5
clone_size: -
d_call: -
cdr3_nt: TGTGCCATCAGTGAGTCTGCGGGATCAGAGACCCAGTACTTC
cdr3_aa: CAISESAGSETQYF

v_call: TRBV18
j_call: TRBJ2-5
clone_size: once
d_call: -
cdr3_nt: TGTGCCAGCTCACCTGAGGGAAGGGAGACCCAGTACTTC
cdr3_aa: CASSPEGRETQYF

v_call: TRBV28
j_call: TRBJ2-7
clone_size: -
d_call: TRBD2
cdr3_nt: TGTGCCAGCAGTGCATTGCGGGGGGGGTACGAGCAGTACTTC
cdr3_aa: CASSALRGGYEQYF